A single sample is the source of the 25 T cell receptor beta chains below, sequenced in a study of T cell responses to AZD1222 COVID-19 vaccine. The assay was immunoSEQ multiplex PCR, and TCRdb's table has in-frame clones only and misses some. The table includes about 56,000 clones, approximately 85% detected once. The specimen comprised peripheral blood, sampled on day 0 of AZD1222 vaccination. These receptors all come from an adult in good health.

The gene calls are TRBV25-1 and TRBJ1-2; no clear D. Deletions cut 4 bases from V and 3 bases from J, with 15 bases between. The germline CDR1 and CDR2 sequences are MGHDK and SYGVNS. The CDR3 has 15 amino acids. The CDR3 protein is CASSGLVGSDYGYTF. CDR3 coding DNA: TGTGCCAGCAGTGGCCTGGTCGGGTCAGACTATGGCTACACCTTC.

The genes are TRBV23-1 and TRBJ2-7; D gene ambiguous. Being an ORF, TRBV23-1 has a function that is uncertain. The CDR3 spans 10 residues. The CDR3 region is CGKSSYEQYF. The CDR3 nucleotides read TGCGGGAAGAGCTCCTACGAGCAGTACTTC.

The rearrangement uses TRBV3-1 (or the pseudogene TRBV3-2) and TRBJ2-1; tentatively, D is TRBD1 (6 bases). The CDR3 spans 15 residues. Trimming took off 6 bases at V and 6 bases at J, with 18 bases between the two ends. Germline V gives CDR1 LGHDT, CDR2 YNNKEL (reference sequence). DNA for the CDR3: TGTGCCAGCAGGATGTGGCAGGGGTTGGTCAATGAGCAGTTCTTC. This gives the protein CASRMWQGLVNEQFF.

The chain uses TRBV4-1 and TRBJ1-2, with D perhaps TRBD1 (6 bases). V lost 2 bases and J lost 7, with 14 bases in between. Germline V lookup: CDR1 MGHRA, CDR2 YSYEKL. This CDR3 is 14 amino acids long. The CDR3 reads CASSQSGAAFGYTF. The CDR3 region has the DNA TGCGCCAGCAGCCAATCGGGGGCGGCCTTTGGCTACACCTTC.

This sequence joins TRBV30 and TRBJ1-6; 8 positions match TRBD1. V dropped 3 bases and J dropped 16; count of bases not matched to a gene: 11. Germline-derived CDR1 and CDR2 are GTSNPN and SVGIG (reference sequence). This CDR3 has 13 amino acids. The CDR3 reads CAWSADRGRGLHF. In nucleotides, the CDR3 is TGTGCCTGGAGCGCCGACAGGGGCAGAGGGCTCCACTTT.

The chain recombines TRBV5-8 with TRBJ2-3; D is uncertain. This CDR3 comprises 15 residues. The V and J ends lost 2 bases and 2 bases respectively, with 12 bases between them. Germline CDR1 reads SGHTS; CDR2 reads YDEGEE. As DNA, the CDR3 is TGTGCCAGCAGCTTTACAGACAAGGCCACAGATACGCAGTATTTT. Amino acid sequence: CASSFTDKATDTQYF.

This chain joins TRBV5-1 and TRBJ1-6; D is unresolved. V was cut by 2 bases and J by 10 bases, with 13 bases left in between. Germline lookup yields CDR1 SGHRS and CDR2 YFSETQ. This CDR3 is built from 14 residues. CDR3 nucleotide sequence: TGCGCCAGCAGCTTAGGAGCCGACTTCTCACCCCTCCACTTT. This encodes CASSLGADFSPLHF.

V gene TRBV2 combines with J gene TRBJ2-3, with a tentative D call TRBD1 (6 bases). This CDR3 comprises 15 residues. Germline CDR1 and CDR2: SNHLY and FYNNEI. V was cut by 5 bases and J by 3 bases, with 15 bases left in between. The CDR3: CASSLGHGITDTQYF. For the CDR3, the DNA is TGTGCCAGCAGTTTGGGACACGGGATTACAGATACGCAGTATTTT.

This clone came up once. The genes are TRBV7-6 and TRBJ2-7, with D perhaps TRBD2 (6 bases). V shed 4 bases and J shed 4 bases, with 26 bases lying between them. Germline CDR1 is SGHVS and CDR2 is FNYEAQ. The CDR3 has 18 amino acids. The CDR3 DNA sequence: TGTGCCAGCAGCTATAGGGACTTAAGTCTTTCAGGCCCTTACGAGCAGTACTTC. Its protein is CASSYRDLSLSGPYEQYF.

In its sample, this clone was seen a few times. V is TRBV9 and J is TRBJ1-5; D gene unclear. From germline, CDR1 is SGDLS and CDR2 YYNGEE. V lost 4 bases to trimming and J lost 9 bases, with 17 bases between them. The CDR3 covers 14 residues. CDR3 residues: CASSTSPDGWPQHF. The CDR3 DNA sequence: TGTGCCAGCAGCACCTCCCCCGACGGTTGGCCCCAGCATTTT.

The rearrangement links TRBV5-6 to TRBJ1-6; the match to TRBD1 covers 7 bases. The CDR3 has 14 amino acids. Per germline, CDR1 SGHDT and CDR2 YYEEEE. Trimming took 4 bases from V and 6 from J; bases not matched to a gene: 4. CDR3 DNA sequence: TGTGCCAGCAGCCTGGGACAGAGTAATTCACCCCTCCACTTT. Encoded protein: CASSLGQSNSPLHF.

This clone was found a few times. CDR3 protein: CASRLTGGSAEAFF. The CDR3 region has the DNA TGTGCCAGCAGGCTGACAGGGGGCAGCGCTGAAGCTTTCTTT. The chain uses TRBV5-6 and TRBJ1-1; 10 nucleotides line up with TRBD1. Germline CDR1 SGHDT, CDR2 YYEEEE. CDR3 length: 14 residues. V lost 5 bases, J lost 6 bases, and 7 bases stayed unmatched.

The chain employs TRBV5-1 and TRBJ2-6; 7 bases align to TRBD1. This CDR3 comprises 16 residues. The junction had 7 bases not matched to a gene; V was cut back by 7 bases and J by 0 bases. Germline V CDR1 and CDR2: SGHRS, YFSETQ. The CDR3 here is CASGQASVSGANVLTF. CDR3 nucleotide sequence: TGCGCCAGCGGACAGGCGAGCGTCTCTGGGGCCAACGTCCTGACTTTC.

This clone occurred a few times. The same CDR3 can be traced to other DNA sequences in this sample. The gene calls are TRBV3-1 (or the pseudogene TRBV3-2) and TRBJ1-2; the match to TRBD1 covers 7 bases. The V gene's germline CDR1 is LGHDT and CDR2 YNNKEL (reference sequence). The length of the CDR3 is 13 residues. The V and J ends lost 2 bases and 3 bases, in that order; junction bases with no gene match: 0. The CDR3 reads CASSQTGDYGYTF. DNA for the CDR3: TGTGCCAGCAGCCAAACAGGGGACTATGGCTACACCTTC.

The rearrangement links TRBV29-1 to TRBJ1-2, with D tentatively TRBD1 (6 bases). Trimming stripped 4 bases from V and 6 bases from J, with 18 bases between. Germline V CDR1 and CDR2: SQVTM, ANQGSEA. The CDR3 is 14 residues long. CDR3 in DNA: TGCAGCGTTGCTATAGGGGGAAGTTCTGATGGCTACACCTTC. Translated, it gives CSVAIGGSSDGYTF.

This clone has more than one count but fewer than ten. This rearrangement joins TRBV12-5 to TRBJ1-5, with unresolved D. Deletions cut 1 base from V and 3 bases from J, with 10 bases between. The CDR3 is 15 residues long. Germline V gene data show CDR1 as LGHNT and CDR2 as FRNRAP. The DNA for the CDR3 is TGTGCTAGTGGTTTGGGGGTTGGGAACAATCAGCCCCAGCATTTT. Amino acid sequence: CASGLGVGNNQPQHF.

This chain joins TRBV28 and TRBJ1-5; perhaps TRBD1 as D (5 bases). Germline V gene sequence: CDR1 MDHEN, CDR2 SYDVKM. V lost 8 bases and J lost 0, with 11 bases in between. This CDR3 has 14 amino acids. This CDR3 reads CASAPGRSNQPQHF. The DNA of the CDR3 is TGTGCCAGCGCTCCAGGGCGTAGCAATCAGCCCCAGCATTTT. The full variable domain, in which reference TRBV28 and TRBJ1-5 provide the parts outside the CDR3, is DVKVTQSSRYLVKRTGEKVFLECVQDMDHENMFWYRQDPGLGLRLIYFSYDVKMKEKGDIPEGYSVSREKKERFSLILESASTNQTSMYLCASAPGRSNQPQHFGDGTRLSIL.

The rearrangement links TRBV4-1 to TRBJ1-2; 7 bases map to TRBD1. In germline, CDR1 is MGHRA, CDR2 YSYEKL. V shed 0 bases and J 3 bases; nucleotides not matched to a gene: 1. This CDR3 region has 14 residues. CDR3 DNA: TGCGCCAGCAGCCAAGACGGGACAGACTATGGCTACACCTTC. Protein product: CASSQDGTDYGYTF.

The genes are TRBV2 and TRBJ2-3, with 13 bases fitting TRBD2. This CDR3 comprises 16 residues. Germline V gene data show CDR1 as SNHLY and CDR2 as FYNNEI. Losses at the gene ends were 8 bases for V and 1 base for J; bases not matched to a gene: 6. The CDR3 nucleotides are TGTGCCAGCGCTAGAGGACTAGCGGGGGGCACAGATACGCAGTATTTT. This gives the protein CASARGLAGGTDTQYF. The variable domain in full, completed from reference TRBV2 and TRBJ2-3, reads EPEVTQTPSHQVTQMGQEVILRCVPISNHLYFYWYRQILGQKVEFLVSFYNNEISEKSEIFDDQFSVERPDGSNFTLKIRSTKLEDSAMYFCASARGLAGGTDTQYFGPGTRLTVL.

This chain connects TRBV6-1 to TRBJ1-1; D gene unclear. Per the germline V gene, CDR1 is MNHNS and CDR2 is SASEGT. The V gene lost 2 bases and the J gene lost 5 bases, with 12 bases spanning the gap. CDR3 length: 14 residues. The CDR3 loop is CASSETPGSTEAFF. The CDR3 DNA sequence: TGTGCCAGCAGTGAAACGCCCGGTAGTACTGAAGCTTTCTTT.

J is TRBJ2-2 and V is TRBV5-6; a possible D gene is TRBD1 (6 bases). The CDR3 loop spans 16 amino acids. CDR1 is SGHDT and CDR2 is YYEEEE in the germline V gene. Trimming pared 3 bases from V and 6 bases from J, leaving 18 bases between. The CDR3 sequence is CASSYSGTLRPGELFF. The CDR3 region has the DNA TGTGCCAGCAGCTACTCCGGGACACTCCGCCCCGGGGAGCTGTTTTTT.

The chain has TRBV10-1 and TRBJ1-1, with D hard to call. CDR1 WNHNN and CDR2 SYGVQD come from the germline V gene (reference sequence). The CDR3 consists of 15 residues. V lost 0 bases to trimming and J lost 1 base, with 9 bases between them. The CDR3 region is CASSESGRPNTEAFF. In DNA form, the CDR3 reads TGCGCCAGCAGTGAGTCGGGCAGGCCGAACACTGAAGCTTTCTTT.

The rearrangement links TRBV18 to TRBJ1-1, with TRBD1 matching over 8 bases. Germline CDR1 is KGHSH and CDR2 is LQKENI. V shed 4 bases and J 10 bases; nucleotides not matched to a gene: 20. This CDR3 comprises 17 residues. CDR3 loop: CASSQGQGGSPANGAFF. DNA for the CDR3: TGTGCCAGCTCACAAGGACAGGGCGGAAGTCCGGCAAACGGAGCTTTCTTT.

The V call is TRBV10-3, the J call TRBJ1-6; 9 nucleotides match TRBD1. The V gene end was trimmed by 10 bases and the J gene end by 0 bases; junction bases not matched to a gene: 10. The germline CDR1 and CDR2 sequences are ENHRY and SYGVKD. The CDR3 runs to 17 residues. CDR3: CATSRGQGSSYNSPLHF. Written as DNA, the CDR3 is TGTGCCACCTCGCGGGGACAGGGCAGCTCCTATAATTCACCCCTCCACTTT.

The chain couples TRBV5-1 to TRBJ2-1; 8 bases match TRBD2. V dropped 4 bases and J dropped 2; count of bases not matched to a gene: 11. Germline V CDR1 and CDR2: SGHRS, YFSETQ. The length of the CDR3 is 17 residues. The CDR3 DNA sequence: TGCGCCAGCAGCCCCCAGGGCAGCGGGGGAGCCTACAATGAGCAGTTCTTC. Translated: CASSPQGSGGAYNEQFF.